This entry is about one TCR beta chain. The sample carries other DNA sequences with the same CDR3. Recruitment covered about two dozen US areas and drew participants whose ages spanned about 18 to 90 years. This sample was included in a study of blood T cell repertoires in COVID-19. Study-level background: The samples span acute and convalescent COVID-19 from the United States, Italy and Spain. From T cells, B-cell-depleted T cells, or PBMCs came the material, which was cDNA or gDNA.

Germline V gives CDR1 SQVTM, CDR2 ANQGSEA. Losses at the gene ends were 5 bases for V and 4 bases for J; bases not matched to a gene: 3. This CDR3 is 12 amino acids long. TCRdb keeps only in-frame clones here, not all; method: immunoSEQ multiplex PCR. The sample records 300,000 to 350,000 clones, roughly 90% being singletons. The receptor's source is a woman younger than 45 who had recovered from COVID-19. The sequenced sample consisted of PBMCs or T cells enriched from blood (not recorded which). The chain employs TRBV29-1 and TRBJ1-2; 8 bases fit TRBD1. CDR3 region: CSVRTGGYGYTF. The CDR3 DNA sequence: TGCAGCGTTCGAACAGGGGGCTATGGCTACACCTTC.